Listed below are T cell receptor beta chains from one sample, sequenced in a study of regulatory T cells in long-lasting Graves disease. TCRdb independently ran MiXCR on the multiplex PCR reads; one entry per CDR3 protein. The sample has over 200,000 distinct CDR3 sequences, 15% to 20% seen once; the top ten hold approximately 20%. The sequences come from peripheral blood mononuclear cells (PBMCs), collected at new diagnosis, from a patient treated with antithyroid drugs. Source of these receptors: a female donor with Graves disease. CDR3s include the opening cysteine and the closing phenylalanine or tryptophan. A D gene is named only where the DNA matches it firmly. Clone size is shown for a subset of rows, as once, few, many or a class of expanded clone.

>TRBJ2-1|many|NA|TRBV7-3
CASSLRAGMGGKEQFF
TGTGCCAGCAGCTTAAGGGCGGGGATGGGTGGGAAGGAGCAGTTCTTC
>TRBJ2-7|NA|TRBD2|TRBV12-3/TRBV12-4
CASSPLAGVAGRGEQYF
TGTGCCAGCAGCCCCTTGGCGGGAGTAGCGGGAAGGGGCGAGCAGTACTTC
>TRBJ2-3|many|TRBD2|TRBV3-1
CASSQAAGGRSDTQYF
TGTGCCAGCAGCCAAGCAGCGGGAGGGAGGTCAGATACGCAGTATTTT
>TRBJ2-7|many|NA|TRBV7-8
CASSEDNSYEQYF
TGTGCCAGCAGCGAAGACAATTCCTACGAGCAGTACTTC
>TRBJ2-7|many|NA|TRBV28
CASGTEQYF
TGTGCCAGCGGTACCGAGCAGTACTTC
>TRBJ1-1|many|NA|TRBV28
CASSLLRQTIYEAFF
TGTGCCAGCAGTTTACTCCGACAGACGATTTATGAAGCTTTCTTT
>TRBJ2-7|many|NA|TRBV24-1
CATSDAGQHYEQYF
TGTGCCACCAGTGATGCTGGACAGCACTACGAGCAGTACTTC
>TRBJ2-1|many|NA|TRBV3-1
CASSHEIVDEQFF
TGTGCCAGCAGCCATGAGATAGTGGATGAGCAGTTCTTC
>TRBJ2-5|many|NA|TRBV7-9
CASSFRGSQETQYF
TGTGCCAGCAGCTTTCGAGGGAGCCAAGAGACCCAGTACTTC
>TRBJ1-5|few|TRBD1|TRBV19
CASTDRGGSGNQPQHF
TGTGCCAGTACGGACAGGGGAGGATCGGGCAATCAGCCCCAGCATTTT
>TRBJ2-1|many|NA|TRBV11-3
CASSTRDLNEQFF
TGTGCCAGCAGCACCCGGGACCTTAATGAGCAGTTCTTC
>TRBJ1-6|NA|NA|TRBV5-6
CASSLGESYNSPLHF
TGTGCCAGCAGCTTGGGAGAATCCTATAATTCACCCCTCCACTTT
>TRBJ2-2|many|NA|TRBV18
CASSLLGNTGELFF
TGTGCCAGCAGCTTATTGGGGAACACCGGGGAGCTGTTTTTT
>TRBJ2-3|many|NA|TRBV24-1
CATSDSDTDTQYF
TGTGCCACCAGTGATTCCGACACAGATACGCAGTATTTT
>TRBJ2-6|few|TRBD1|TRBV5-6
CASSFGRGRAGANVLTF
TGTGCCAGCAGCTTTGGCAGGGGGCGAGCTGGGGCCAACGTCCTGACTTTC
>TRBJ2-2|many|NA|TRBV5-5
CASSRFDGELFF
TGTGCCAGCAGCCGGTTTGACGGGGAGCTGTTTTTT
>TRBJ1-1|many|NA|TRBV5-1
CASSLVQGSVAEAFF
TGCGCCAGCAGCTTGGTGCAGGGGAGTGTTGCTGAAGCTTTCTTT
>TRBJ1-2|many|TRBD1|TRBV2
CASSPDRDGYGYTF
TGTGCCAGCAGCCCGGACAGGGATGGCTATGGCTACACCTTC
>TRBJ2-5|many|TRBD1|TRBV28
CASSLGQEETQYF
TGTGCCAGCAGTTTAGGACAGGAAGAGACCCAGTACTTC
>TRBJ1-6|many|TRBD1|TRBV20-1
CSASVGTGEGNSPLHF
TGCAGTGCTAGTGTGGGGACAGGGGAGGGAAATTCACCCCTCCACTTT
>TRBJ1-2|many|TRBD1|TRBV6-5
CASSYPKQTGTGFGYTF
TGTGCCAGCAGTTACCCGAAACAAACCGGGACAGGGTTTGGCTACACCTTC
>TRBJ2-7|NA|NA|TRBV4-3
CASSRGLPQTYEQYF
TGCGCCAGCAGCCGGGGTCTACCCCAAACCTACGAGCAGTACTTC
>TRBJ2-1|NA|TRBD2|TRBV2
CASSEGQLAGGRDEQFF
TGTGCCAGCAGTGAAGGGCAACTAGCGGGAGGCCGGGATGAGCAGTTCTTC
>TRBJ2-7|NA|NA|TRBV6-2/TRBV6-3
CASSYGKWAYEQYF
TGTGCCAGCAGTTACGGGAAATGGGCCTACGAGCAGTACTTC
>TRBJ2-3|many|TRBD2|TRBV11-1
CASSSYGTSGRTDTQYF
TGTGCCAGCAGCTCATACGGGACTAGCGGGAGAACAGATACGCAGTATTTT
>TRBJ2-2|NA|NA|TRBV6-1
CASSLDGNTGELFF
TGTGCCAGCAGCCTAGACGGGAACACCGGGGAGCTGTTTTTT
>TRBJ2-5|many|NA|TRBV6-2/TRBV6-3
CASSYFRSPAGNRKTQYF
TGTGCCAGCAGTTACTTCAGGTCCCCCGCGGGAAATAGGAAGACCCAGTACTTC
>TRBJ2-5|once|TRBD1|TRBV28
CASSGRQGAGETQYF
TGTGCCAGCAGTGGTAGACAGGGGGCAGGGGAGACCCAGTACTTC
>TRBJ1-1|many|TRBD1|TRBV6-2/TRBV6-3
CASSLTGTIGEAFF
TGTGCCAGCAGTTTGACAGGGACGATCGGTGAAGCTTTCTTT
>TRBJ1-2|many|NA|TRBV6-1
CASSEVPTDYGYTF
TGTGCCAGCAGTGAAGTGCCAACGGACTATGGCTACACCTTC
>TRBJ2-5|many|TRBD2|TRBV5-6
CASSLSGLAGFQETQYF
TGTGCCAGCAGCTTGTCGGGACTAGCGGGATTCCAAGAGACCCAGTACTTC
>TRBJ2-7|many|TRBD2|TRBV7-9
CASSSLAGLSYEQYF
TGTGCCAGCAGCTCACTAGCGGGGTTGAGCTACGAGCAGTACTTC
>TRBJ2-1|NA|TRBD1|TRBV5-5
CASSQGVVNEQFF
TGTGCCAGCAGCCAGGGGGTAGTCAATGAGCAGTTCTTC
>TRBJ2-7|many|NA|TRBV27
CASSFFGRATYEQYF
TGTGCCAGCAGTTTTTTCGGCAGGGCCACCTACGAGCAGTACTTC
>TRBJ2-5|many|NA|TRBV12-3/TRBV12-4
CASSPSPGSGETQYF
TGTGCCAGCAGTCCGAGCCCCGGATCTGGAGAGACCCAGTACTTC